One and the same sample provided the 10 T cell receptor beta chains below, sequenced in a study of blood T cells in healthy people across ages. It was with a sample-barcoded 5' primer and a J-beta primer mix that a second PCR of roughly 7 to 12 cycles was run. One entry per CDR3 protein, called by TCRdb with MiXCR from the 5' RACE reads. The table records roughly 730,000 distinct CDR3 sequences, roughly three fifths of them present only once. Sequencing input: blood. The origin of the receptors is a man aged 35-49 years in good health.

This chain joins TRBV7-2 and TRBJ1-1; TRBD1 matches at 8 bases. The J segment lost 6 bases and the V segment lost 6 bases, leaving 9 bases of the junction unmatched. Germline V lookup: CDR1 SGHTA, CDR2 FQGNSA. CDR3 length equals 14 residues. For the CDR3, the DNA is TGTGCCAGCAGTTTTACCAGGGACAGGCCTGAAGCTTTCTTT. It codes for CASSFTRDRPEAFF. Based on the CDR3 plus reference TRBV7-2 and TRBJ1-1, the full variable domain is GAGVSQSPSNKVTEKGKDVELRCDPISGHTALYWYRQSLGQGLEFLIYFQGNSAPDKSGLPSDRFSAERTGGSVSTLTIQRTQQEDSAVYLCASSFTRDRPEAFFGQGTRLTVV.

This clonotype was counted a few times. The junction differs from germline at one of its ends, possibly a read error. This chain joins TRBV28 and TRBJ2-6, with a weak D call TRBD2 (6 bases). The CDR3 consists of 17 residues. Per the germline V gene, CDR1 is MDHEN and CDR2 is SYDVKM. The CDR3 here is CASSFHSGGTGANVLTF. The CDR3 DNA sequence: TGTGCCAGCAGTTTTCATTCCGGGGGAACTGGGGCTAACGTCCTGACTTTC.

A single count supports this clonotype. This chain uses TRBV7-6 with TRBJ2-3; 8 bases line up with TRBD2. CDR1 and CDR2 from the germline V gene are SGHVS and FNYEAQ. V lost 4 bases and J lost 4; bases outside the gene matches: 10. CDR3 length: 16 residues. CDR3 sequence (DNA): TGTGCCAGCAGCTACACAATAGCGGGATTGGCAGATACGCAGTATTTT. It yields the protein CASSYTIAGLADTQYF.

This clonotype has a single count. J is TRBJ1-1 and V is TRBV6-5; perhaps TRBD1 as D (5 bases). The V end lost 6 bases, the J end lost 3 bases, and 14 bases lay between the germline ends. This CDR3 region has 14 residues. Germline lookup yields CDR1 MNHEY and CDR2 SVGAGI. The CDR3 spells CASRPTGIHTEAFF. In DNA, the CDR3 is TGTGCCAGCAGACCTACAGGAATCCACACTGAAGCTTTCTTT.

V usage is TRBV7-2 and J usage is TRBJ1-2; D is perhaps TRBD1 (5 bases). The CDR3 length is 16 residues. V was clipped by 4 bases and J by 4 bases, with 19 bases between them. Looked up from germline, CDR1 is SGHTA and CDR2 is FQGNSA. The CDR3 here is CASSSPPPGRIYGYTF. The CDR3 DNA is TGTGCCAGCAGCTCTCCCCCACCGGGACGGATCTATGGCTACACCTTC.

This chain joins TRBV20-1 and TRBJ2-5; the D is unclear. This CDR3 comprises 13 residues. Deletions cut 6 bases from V and 11 bases from J, with 22 bases between. Germline lookup yields CDR1 DFQATT and CDR2 SNEGSKA (reference sequence). The CDR3 sequence is CSAPLPGYNEQYF. CDR3 nucleotides: TGCAGTGCCCCTCTCCCCGGTTACAATGAGCAGTACTTC.

The chain uses TRBV9 and TRBJ2-3; TRBD2 matches at 11 bases. CDR1 is SGDLS, CDR2 YYNGEE, per germline. This CDR3 has 15 amino acids. Trimming took 4 bases from V and 3 from J; bases not matched to a gene: 4. For the CDR3, the DNA is TGTGCCAGCAGCACTAGCGGGGGAACAACAGATACGCAGTATTTT. Amino acids: CASSTSGGTTDTQYF.

V and J are TRBV11-3 and TRBJ2-3, with 7 bases that match TRBD1. This CDR3 has 17 amino acids. V dropped 5 bases and J dropped 6; count of bases not matched to a gene: 17. Per the germline V gene, CDR1 is SGHNT and CDR2 is YENEEA. The CDR3 spells CASSHQSGQGDSDTQYF. CDR3 nucleotide sequence: TGTGCCAGCAGCCACCAGTCCGGGCAGGGGGATTCGGATACGCAGTATTTT.

V gene TRBV9 combines with J gene TRBJ2-7, with D possibly called TRBD1 or TRBD2 (5 bases each). Trimming cost V 4 bases and J 2 bases, with 13 bases left between them. The germline gives CDR1 SGDLS, CDR2 YYNGEE. CDR3 size: 14 residues. This chain's CDR3 is CASSPLRDPYEQYF. Written as DNA, the CDR3 is TGTGCCAGCAGCCCCCTGAGGGACCCCTACGAGCAGTACTTC.

The V and J genes are TRBV2 and TRBJ1-4; D is possibly TRBD1 (5 bases). V was trimmed by 7 bases and J by 7 bases, leaving 13 bases between them. The germline V gene has CDR1 SNHLY and CDR2 FYNNEI. The CDR3 totals 13 residues. CDR3 protein: CASTRGEAEKLFF. In nucleotides, the CDR3 is TGTGCCAGCACCCGAGGGGAGGCTGAAAAACTGTTTTTT.